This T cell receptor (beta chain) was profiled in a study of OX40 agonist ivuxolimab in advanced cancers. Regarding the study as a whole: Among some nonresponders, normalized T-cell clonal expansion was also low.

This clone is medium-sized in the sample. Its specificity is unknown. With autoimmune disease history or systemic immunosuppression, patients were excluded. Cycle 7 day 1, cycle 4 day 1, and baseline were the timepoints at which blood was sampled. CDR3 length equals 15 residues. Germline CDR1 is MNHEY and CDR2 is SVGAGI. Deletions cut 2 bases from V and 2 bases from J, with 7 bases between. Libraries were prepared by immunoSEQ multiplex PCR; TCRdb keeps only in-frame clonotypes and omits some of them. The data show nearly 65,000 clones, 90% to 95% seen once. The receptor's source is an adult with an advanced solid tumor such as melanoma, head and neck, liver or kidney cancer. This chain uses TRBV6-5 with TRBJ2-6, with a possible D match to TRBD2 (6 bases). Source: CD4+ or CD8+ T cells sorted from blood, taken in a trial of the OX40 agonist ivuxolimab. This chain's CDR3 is CASSYGGAGANVLTF. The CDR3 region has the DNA TGTGCCAGCAGTTACGGAGGGGCTGGGGCCAACGTCCTGACTTTC.